This T cell receptor beta chain is from a study of cytomegalovirus exposure and HLA in healthy donors. The ends lost 3 bases at V and 0 bases at J; junction bases unmatched: 11. The CDR3 is 17 residues long. Germline lookup yields CDR1 SGHVS and CDR2 FNYEAQ. With respect to this clone: Its matching antigen is unknown.

General study results and limits: The study labeled more than 150 TCR beta chains cytomegalovirus-associated.

13 Jbeta primers and 60 Vbeta primers were used for the PCR. Sequencing was performed with immunoSEQ multiplex PCR; in TCRdb, only in-frame clones are kept and a portion is missing. The repertoire has roughly 87,000 clones, around 75% of them found once; the top ten carry roughly 15%. This TCR came from a woman aged 35 to 49 in good health and CMV-seropositive. The sample taken for sequencing was PBMCs. V and J are TRBV7-6 and TRBJ2-7; TRBD2 aligns across 7 bases. The CDR3 sequence is CASSFQTLGGGSYEQYF. CDR3 DNA sequence: TGTGCCAGCAGCTTCCAGACGCTGGGGGGGGGCTCCTACGAGCAGTACTTC.